The 28 T cell receptor beta chains below come from one sample, sequenced in a study of T cell responses to AZD1222 COVID-19 vaccine. Generated by immunoSEQ multiplex PCR, the TCRdb table keeps only in-frame clones and is missing some. The top ten hold approximately 9% of the sample, which has about 150,000 clones, around 93% seen once. This material consisted of peripheral blood, taken on day 0 of AZD1222 vaccination. The receptors derive from an adult in good health.

The chain combines TRBV5-1 with TRBJ1-5; D is unresolved. CDR1 is SGHRS and CDR2 is YFSETQ in the germline V gene. This CDR3 spans 15 amino acids. Trimming removed 1 base at V and 0 bases at J, with 8 bases between. The CDR3 nucleotides are TGCGCCAGCAGCTTGAACGGCTATAGCAATCAGCCCCAGCATTTT. This gives the protein CASSLNGYSNQPQHF.

The rearrangement uses TRBV28 and TRBJ1-2; TRBD1 agrees at 7 bases. This CDR3 has 16 residues. The trim removed 4 bases at V and 0 bases at J, leaving 8 bases unmatched. CDR1 is MDHEN, CDR2 SYDVKM, per germline. The CDR3 loop is CASSSTRDRPNYGYTF. In nucleotides, the CDR3 is TGTGCCAGCAGTTCAACCCGGGACAGACCTAACTATGGCTACACCTTC.

This CDR3 reads CASSLLLQSAEAFF. The CDR3 DNA reads TGTGCCAGTAGTCTCCTCCTACAGTCCGCTGAAGCTTTCTTT. The V and J genes are TRBV19 and TRBJ1-1; D gene ambiguous. The germline gives CDR1 LNHDA, CDR2 SQIVND (reference sequence). The V and J ends lost 5 bases and 6 bases respectively, with 16 bases between them. The CDR3 length is 14 residues.

The chain carries TRBV19 and TRBJ2-7; possible D gene TRBD1, 5 bases. The V end lost 6 bases, the J end lost 2 bases, and 11 bases lay between the germline ends. In germline, CDR1 is LNHDA, CDR2 SQIVND (reference sequence). The CDR3 is 13 amino acids. CDR3 DNA sequence: TGTGCCAGTAGCCCCGCAGGGCCCTACGAGCAGTACTTC. It codes for CASSPAGPYEQYF.

This clone was counted a single time. This rearrangement joins TRBV4-2 to TRBJ2-1, with D perhaps TRBD2 (6 bases). With 4 bases removed from V and 3 bases from J, the gap between germline ends came to 16 bases. This CDR3 has 16 residues. The germline gives CDR1 LGHNA, CDR2 YNFKEQ. CDR3 loop: CASSPRAGGDYNEQFF. DNA for the CDR3: TGTGCCAGCAGCCCGCGTGCCGGGGGTGACTACAATGAGCAGTTCTTC.

The chain is built from TRBV28 and TRBJ2-7, with TRBD1 as a possible D gene (6 bases). CDR1 is MDHEN and CDR2 is SYDVKM in the germline V gene. V lost 6 bases, J lost 1 base, and 10 bases lay in between. The CDR3 length is 13 residues. The chain's CDR3 is CASRATGSYEQYF. For the CDR3, the DNA is TGTGCCAGCAGAGCGACAGGATCCTACGAGCAGTACTTC.

The chain joins TRBV6-4 to TRBJ1-3, with 7 bases that match TRBD1. This CDR3 contains 16 residues. Germline V CDR1 and CDR2: MRHNA, SNTAGT. The J segment lost 1 base and the V segment lost 2 bases, leaving 5 bases of the junction unmatched. CDR3 residues: CASSDNDRVSGNTIYF. In DNA, the CDR3 is TGTGCCAGCAGTGACAACGACAGGGTGTCTGGAAACACCATATATTTT.

The chain links TRBV2 to TRBJ1-1; D gene uncertain. This CDR3 contains 11 residues. The germline V gene encodes CDR1 SNHLY and CDR2 FYNNEI. V was clipped by 7 bases and J by 1 base, with 4 bases between them. The CDR3 bases are TGTGCCAGCAAAGGGAACACTGAAGCTTTCTTT. It codes for CASKGNTEAFF.

V gene TRBV5-4 combines with J gene TRBJ2-5, with 7 bases aligning to TRBD1. Germline V lookup: CDR1 SGHNT, CDR2 YYREEE (reference sequence). The CDR3 totals 13 residues. The V gene end was trimmed by 3 bases and the J gene end by 5 bases; junction bases not matched to a gene: 4. This CDR3 is CASSSDRAETQYF. In nucleotides, the CDR3 is TGTGCCAGCAGCTCCGACAGGGCTGAGACCCAGTACTTC.

V gene TRBV19 combines with J gene TRBJ1-1, with 10 bases identical to TRBD1. Germline assignment: CDR1 LNHDA and CDR2 SQIVND (reference sequence). Trimming at V came to 6 bases and at J to 5 bases, leaving 12 bases not matched to a gene. The CDR3 covers 16 residues. The DNA for the CDR3 is TGTGCCAGTAGAGAGGACAGGGGGACGAGTTGGACTGAAGCTTTCTTT. Translation: CASREDRGTSWTEAFF.

The genes are TRBV27 and TRBJ1-1; perhaps TRBD1 as D (5 bases). Germline-derived CDR1 and CDR2 are MNHEY and SMNVEV (reference sequence). The CDR3 runs to 15 residues. Deletions cut 7 bases from V and 3 bases from J, with 18 bases between. The CDR3 nucleotides are TGTGCCAGCACGAGAGACAGTTCCGCGCACACTGAAGCTTTCTTT. Its translation is CASTRDSSAHTEAFF.

V usage is TRBV1 and J usage is TRBJ2-7; the table assigns TRBD2, which was not confirmed against the DNA. TRBV1 is a listed pseudogene. The length of the CDR3 is 15 residues. CDR3 bases: TGCACCAGCAGCCAAGAAGCGGAGTGCTCCTACGAGCAGTACTTC. It specifies CTSSQEAECSYEQYF.

There are a few counts of this clone. The chain uses TRBV4-2 and TRBJ2-5; the match to TRBD2 covers 12 bases. Germline lookup yields CDR1 LGHNA and CDR2 YNFKEQ. This CDR3 comprises 18 residues. With V trimmed by 0 bases and J by 4 bases, 9 bases remained unmatched. CDR3 sequence (DNA): TGTGCCAGCAGCCAAGATCCCCTAGCGGGGGGGCAGAGAGAGACCCAGTACTTC. Its translation is CASSQDPLAGGQRETQYF.

The rearrangement uses TRBV13 and TRBJ2-5; D assignment may be TRBD1 or TRBD2 (5 bases each). V shed 8 bases and J shed 8 bases, with 24 bases lying between them. This CDR3 contains 15 residues. The germline CDR1 and CDR2 sequences are PRHDT and FYEKMQ (reference sequence). As DNA, the CDR3 is TGTGCCAGCGGGGTCCGGGCCAGGGAGAAGGGAACCCAGTACTTC. It codes for CASGVRAREKGTQYF.

The chain recombines TRBV6-4 with TRBJ1-2; 8 positions match TRBD1. The germline V gene has CDR1 MRHNA and CDR2 SNTAGT. The junction had 9 bases not matched to a gene; V was cut back by 5 bases and J by 7 bases. CDR3 size: 14 residues. The CDR3 DNA reads as TGTGCCAGCAGTAAACAGGGGGGGGAGTCTGGCTACACCTTC. This encodes CASSKQGGESGYTF.

The J gene is TRBJ1-5, the V gene TRBV19; D not certain. CDR1 and CDR2 (germline): LNHDA, SQIVND (reference sequence). Deletions cut 1 base from V and 0 bases from J, with 13 bases between. The length of the CDR3 is 17 residues. The CDR3 reads CASSIGGPFGSNQPQHF. The CDR3 DNA reads as TGTGCCAGTAGTATAGGCGGTCCTTTCGGTAGCAATCAGCCCCAGCATTTT.

Details on this clone: The same CDR3 can be traced to other DNA sequences in this sample. V and J are TRBV4-1 and TRBJ1-1, with TRBD1 matching 7 bases. CDR3 size: 15 residues. Germline V CDR1 and CDR2: MGHRA, YSYEKL. The trim removed 1 base at V and 1 base at J, leaving 3 bases unmatched. CDR3 sequence: CASSQGQGGNTEAFF. CDR3 in DNA: TGCGCCAGCAGCCAAGGTCAGGGGGGGAACACTGAAGCTTTCTTT.

The chain is built from TRBV5-1 and TRBJ2-5; D call uncertain. CDR1 is SGHRS and CDR2 is YFSETQ in the germline V gene. The V gene lost 0 bases and the J gene lost 2 bases, with 17 bases spanning the gap. This CDR3 region has 17 residues. DNA of the CDR3: TGCGCCAGCAGCTTGGGGGTAGGGAATCCCCCACAAGAGACCCAGTACTTC. Its protein is CASSLGVGNPPQETQYF. Looking up the rest from reference TRBV5-1 and TRBJ2-5 gives the full variable domain: KAGVTQTPRYLIKTRGQQVTLSCSPISGHRSVSWYQQTPGQGLQFLFEYFSETQRNKGNFPGRFSGRQFSNSRSEMNVSTLELGDSALYLCASSLGVGNPPQETQYFGPGTRLLVL.

This clone was counted once. The chain links TRBV4-3 to TRBJ2-7; TRBD1 is a possible D gene (6 bases). Germline CDR1 is LGHNA and CDR2 is YSLEER. V lost 1 base and J lost 5, with 15 bases in between. This CDR3 contains 15 residues. CDR3 sequence reads: CASSQVRQDLNEQYF. DNA of the CDR3: TGCGCCAGCAGCCAAGTAAGACAGGATTTAAACGAGCAGTACTTC.

This chain connects TRBV6-2 or TRBV6-3 to TRBJ1-4; D is undetermined. This CDR3 comprises 11 residues. Trimming removed 4 bases at V and 8 bases at J, with 5 bases between. Germline values: CDR1 MNHEY, CDR2 SVGEGT. The CDR3 bases are TGTGCCAGCAGTTCCCGGGAAAAACTGTTTTTT. It encodes CASSSREKLFF.

This chain uses TRBV19 with TRBJ2-5, with a tentative D call TRBD2 (7 bases). Trimming removed 6 bases at V and 3 bases at J, with 14 bases between. The CDR3 has 14 amino acids. The germline gives CDR1 LNHDA, CDR2 SQIVND (reference sequence). In DNA, the CDR3 is TGTGCCAGTAGGGGGGGGCCTGCCGAAGAGACCCAGTACTTC. It yields the protein CASRGGPAEETQYF.

The CDR3: CASSSGMNTEAFF. Written as DNA, the CDR3 is TGCGCCAGCAGCTCAGGAATGAACACTGAAGCTTTCTTT. The J gene is TRBJ1-1, the V gene TRBV5-1; D gene uncertain. This CDR3 spans 13 amino acids. Germline CDR1 SGHRS, CDR2 YFSETQ. Deletions cut 3 bases from V and 0 bases from J, with 6 bases between.

The chain has TRBV12-3 or TRBV12-4 and TRBJ1-2, with D uncertain. With 6 bases removed from V and 7 bases from J, the gap between germline ends came to 6 bases. The CDR3 runs 10 residues. The CDR3 DNA reads TGTGCCAGCAGCGCACGTGGCTACACCTTC. Amino acid sequence: CASSARGYTF.

The chain links TRBV11-3 to TRBJ2-1; 9 bases are a match to TRBD1. J was trimmed by 9 bases and V by 5 bases; bases with no gene match: 17. CDR1 is SGHNT and CDR2 is YENEEA in the germline V gene. The CDR3 is made up of 17 amino acids. This chain's CDR3 is CASSPWGGTGNLGEQFF. As DNA, the CDR3 is TGTGCCAGCAGCCCCTGGGGTGGGACAGGGAACCTCGGTGAGCAGTTCTTC. The full variable domain, rest sourced from reference TRBV11-3 and TRBJ2-1, is EAGVVQSPRYKIIEKKQPVAFWCNPISGHNTLYWYLQNLGQGPELLIRYENEEAVDDSQLPKDRFSAERLKGVDSTLKIQPAELGDSAVYLCASSPWGGTGNLGEQFFGPGTRLTVL.

This clone has a handful of counts. The V gene is TRBV7-9, the J gene TRBJ1-6; no reliable D call. The CDR3 spans 16 residues. Germline CDR1 and CDR2: SEHNR and FQNEAQ (reference sequence). Trimming removed 1 base at V and 4 bases at J, with 11 bases between. The CDR3 region has the DNA TGTGCCAGCAGCTTAGGGGCGATGCAGTATAATTCACCCCTCCACTTT. It encodes CASSLGAMQYNSPLHF.

The chain recombines TRBV7-2 with TRBJ2-5; TRBD1 agrees at 8 bases. This CDR3 contains 14 residues. CDR1 and CDR2 from the germline V gene are SGHTA and FQGNSA. V trimming: 4 bases; J trimming: 2 bases; junction bases outside the gene matches: 3. The CDR3 reads CASSSWTGQETQYF. CDR3 in DNA: TGTGCCAGCAGCTCTTGGACAGGGCAAGAGACCCAGTACTTC.

A single count supports this clone. The chain employs TRBV5-1 and TRBJ1-1, with D uncertain. CDR3 length: 14 amino acids. The V end lost 4 bases, the J end lost 2 bases, and 12 bases lay between the germline ends. Germline CDR1 reads SGHRS; CDR2 reads YFSETQ. DNA of the CDR3: TGCGCCAGCAGCACACAGACTTCTAACACTGAAGCTTTCTTT. This translates into CASSTQTSNTEAFF.

The rearrangement joins TRBV27 to TRBJ2-3; perhaps TRBD2 as D (6 bases). V was clipped by 3 bases and J by 6 bases, with 13 bases between them. The CDR3 is 14 amino acids. Germline-derived CDR1 and CDR2 are MNHEY and SMNVEV (reference sequence). The CDR3 DNA is TGTGCCAGCAGTTTGCAGTGGGGGGAGGATACGCAGTATTTT. This translates into CASSLQWGEDTQYF.